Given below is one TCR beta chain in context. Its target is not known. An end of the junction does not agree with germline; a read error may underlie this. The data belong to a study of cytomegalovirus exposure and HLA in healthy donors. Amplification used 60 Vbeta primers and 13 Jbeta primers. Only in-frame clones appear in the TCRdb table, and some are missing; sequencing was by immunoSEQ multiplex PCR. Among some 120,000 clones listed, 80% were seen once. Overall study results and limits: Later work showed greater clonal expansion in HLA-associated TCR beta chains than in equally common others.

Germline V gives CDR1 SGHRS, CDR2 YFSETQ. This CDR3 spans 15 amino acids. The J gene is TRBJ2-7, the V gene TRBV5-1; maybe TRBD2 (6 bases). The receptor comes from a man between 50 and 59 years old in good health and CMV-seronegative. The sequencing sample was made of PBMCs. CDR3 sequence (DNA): TGCCCCAGCAGCTTTTCCCCCGGGAGTGGAGACGAGCAGTACTTC. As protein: CPSSFSPGSGDEQYF.